This T cell receptor (beta chain) was identified during a study of CD8+CD57+ T cells in acquired aplastic anemia. Turning to the study itself: The average for DNA from sorted CD4+ and CD8+ cells was around 3.5 ug.

Individuals selected for sequencing had exhibited CD8+CD57+ cell expansion on flow cytometry. The germline gives CDR1 SGDLS, CDR2 YYNGEE. The CDR3 contains 15 residues. V trimming: 4 bases; J trimming: 7 bases; junction bases outside the gene matches: 13. This clonotype was observed many times. Both TCR beta VDJ combination and CDR3 sequence profiling were carried out. Genomic DNA was the template for this profiling. One entry per CDR3 protein, called by TCRdb with MiXCR from the reads. The sample holds 150,000 to 200,000 distinct CDR3 sequences, under 50% seen once. The gene calls are TRBV9 and TRBJ1-1, with 7 bases matching TRBD1. Specimen: sorted CD4+, CD8+, or CD8+CD57+ T cells (not recorded which) from PBMCs. This clonotype originated in a human donor with aplastic anemia. This CDR3 is CASSQLQGLVVEAFF. In nucleotides, the CDR3 is TGTGCCAGCAGCCAATTACAGGGGTTGGTCGTTGAAGCTTTCTTT.